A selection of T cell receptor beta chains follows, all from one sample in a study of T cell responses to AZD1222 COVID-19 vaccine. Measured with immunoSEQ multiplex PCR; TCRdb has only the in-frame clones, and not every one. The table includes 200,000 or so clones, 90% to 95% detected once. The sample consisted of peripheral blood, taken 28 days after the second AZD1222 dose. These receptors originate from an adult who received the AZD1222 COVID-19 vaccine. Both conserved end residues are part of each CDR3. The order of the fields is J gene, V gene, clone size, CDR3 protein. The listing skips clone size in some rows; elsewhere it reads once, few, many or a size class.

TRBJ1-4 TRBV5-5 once CASSLAEGGEKLFF
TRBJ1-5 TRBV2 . CASSVGQGDQPQHF
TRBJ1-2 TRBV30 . CASLTAFRRSGYTF
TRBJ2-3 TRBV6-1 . CASSERTGSDTQYF
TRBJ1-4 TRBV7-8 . CASSPKGTGIYEKLFF
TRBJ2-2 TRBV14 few CASSQVPGDGELFF
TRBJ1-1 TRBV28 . CASSLWGGTEAFF
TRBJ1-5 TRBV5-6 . CASSWRGGGNQPQHF
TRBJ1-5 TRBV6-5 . CASSLTGLSNQPQHF
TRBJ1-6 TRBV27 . CASKLGASSYNSPLHF
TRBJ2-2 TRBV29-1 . CSVNPRGGGTGELFF
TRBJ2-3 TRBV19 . CASTLAGHFTRTDTQYF
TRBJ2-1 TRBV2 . CASSTEGGDEQFF
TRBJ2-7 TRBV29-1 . CSGGTGYEQYF
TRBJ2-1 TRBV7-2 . CASSLDRGNNEQFF
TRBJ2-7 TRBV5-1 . CASSQEGSNSYEQYF
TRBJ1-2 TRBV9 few CASSEGQGLVGYTF
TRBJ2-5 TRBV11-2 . CASSLRSGTETQYF
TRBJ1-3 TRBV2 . CASSEDPWGNTIYF
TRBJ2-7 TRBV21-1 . CASSKSEGGQGTPYEQYF
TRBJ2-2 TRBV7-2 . CASSSQGTGELFF
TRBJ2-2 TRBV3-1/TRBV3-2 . CASSQGVGQTVGELFF
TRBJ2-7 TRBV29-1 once CSVVAPSSYEQYF
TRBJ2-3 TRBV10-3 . CAIKPDRGHRTSGLGGTDTQYF
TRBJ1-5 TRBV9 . CASSVGDNNQPQHF
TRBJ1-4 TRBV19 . CASSRTGGPNEKLFF
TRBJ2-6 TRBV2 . CASSDGRIGANVLTF
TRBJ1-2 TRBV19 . CASSIVNLAASYGYTF
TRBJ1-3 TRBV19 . CATHPRGAQNTIYF
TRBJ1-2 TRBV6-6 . CASHTTGDGGYTF
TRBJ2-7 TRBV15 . CATSRDPAKDLFWKQYF
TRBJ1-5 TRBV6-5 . CASILWGGRQPQHF
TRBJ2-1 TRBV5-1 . CASSLGAGGNEQFF
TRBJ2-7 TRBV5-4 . CASSGGRGASSYEQYF
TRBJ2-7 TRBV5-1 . CASSTGQSAEQYF
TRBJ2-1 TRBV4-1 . CASSQDTSESYNEQFF
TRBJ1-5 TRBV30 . CAWAGTGGQPQHF
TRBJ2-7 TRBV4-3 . CASSRSRDRGREQYF
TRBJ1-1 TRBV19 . CASSPPGGIMNTEAFF
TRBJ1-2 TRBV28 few CASTANYGYTF
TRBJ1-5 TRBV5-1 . CASSLTGGSNQPQHF
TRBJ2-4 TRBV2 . CASSGGGGASDIQYF
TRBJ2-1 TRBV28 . CASSRENYNEQFF
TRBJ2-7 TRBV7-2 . CASSLYGSGAYEQYF
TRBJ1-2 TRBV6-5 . CASSTGANYGYTF
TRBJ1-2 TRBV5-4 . CASSLARDRGYGYTF
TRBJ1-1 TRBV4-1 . CASSQLTGVNTEAFF
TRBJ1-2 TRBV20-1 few CSASKGEGYGYTF
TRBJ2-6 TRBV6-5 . CASRTTGSGANVLTF
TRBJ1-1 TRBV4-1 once CASSGRDHVTEAFF
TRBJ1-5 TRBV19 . CASSIKGSNQPQHF
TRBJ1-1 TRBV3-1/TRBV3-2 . CASSQNRGTTEAFF
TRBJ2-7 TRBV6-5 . CASSYSARGYEQYF